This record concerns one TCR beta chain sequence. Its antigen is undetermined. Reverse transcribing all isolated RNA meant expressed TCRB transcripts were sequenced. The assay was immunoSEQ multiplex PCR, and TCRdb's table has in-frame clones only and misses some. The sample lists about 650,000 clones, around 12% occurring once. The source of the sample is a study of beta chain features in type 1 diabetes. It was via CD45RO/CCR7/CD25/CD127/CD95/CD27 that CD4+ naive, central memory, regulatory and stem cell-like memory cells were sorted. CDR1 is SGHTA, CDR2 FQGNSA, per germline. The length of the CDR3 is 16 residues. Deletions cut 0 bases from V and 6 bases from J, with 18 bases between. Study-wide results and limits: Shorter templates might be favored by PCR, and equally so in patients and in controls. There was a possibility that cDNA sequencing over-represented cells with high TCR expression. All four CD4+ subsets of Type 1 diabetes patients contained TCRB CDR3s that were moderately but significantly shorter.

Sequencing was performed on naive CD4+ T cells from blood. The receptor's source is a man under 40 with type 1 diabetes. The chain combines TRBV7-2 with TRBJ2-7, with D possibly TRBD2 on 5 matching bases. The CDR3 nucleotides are TGTGCCAGCAGCTTAGCAGGAGAGGGAAACTGGGGCGAGCAGTACTTC. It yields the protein CASSLAGEGNWGEQYF.